Listed below are T cell receptor beta chains from one sample, sequenced in a study of identical twins. TCRdb itself ran the 5' RACE reads through MiXCR, one entry per CDR3 protein. The sample consists of 470,000 or so distinct CDR3 sequences, roughly 24% of them appearing once. This sample also belongs to another study, concerning T cells expressing NK-cell markers.

Input material: CD4+ T cells sorted from blood. These TCRs come from a woman aged 18-35 years in good health. Both conserved end residues are part of each CDR3. A D gene is named only where the DNA matches it firmly. Rows may omit the clone size; those that give it use once, few, many or a size class.

TRBD2	TRBV15	TRBJ2-5	NA	CATRGKLADSQETQYF	TGTGCCACCAGGGGGAAACTAGCGGACTCCCAAGAGACCCAGTACTTC
NA	TRBV12-3/TRBV12-4	TRBJ2-1	few	CASQPGEIYNEQFF	TGTGCCAGCCAACCCGGGGAGATTTACAATGAGCAGTTCTTC
NA	TRBV20-1	TRBJ2-1	NA	CSARIEAGTNEQFF	TGCAGTGCTAGGATCGAGGCGGGAACGAATGAGCAGTTCTTC
TRBD1	TRBV7-9	TRBJ1-2	few	CASSLATGGNYGYTF	TGTGCCAGCAGCTTGGCGACAGGGGGAAACTATGGCTACACCTTC
TRBD1	TRBV29-1	TRBJ2-5	NA	CSVGQGGETQYF	TGCAGCGTGGGACAGGGAGGGGAGACCCAGTACTTC
TRBD2	TRBV18	TRBJ2-4	NA	CASQVAGGRRDIQYF	TGTGCCAGCCAAGTAGCTGGCGGGAGGAGGGACATTCAGTACTTC
NA	TRBV2	TRBJ2-2	few	CASSREATRELFF	TGTGCCAGCAGTCGGGAAGCGACCCGGGAGCTGTTTTTT
NA	TRBV11-2	TRBJ1-5	NA	CASSLMPQQPQHF	TGTGCCAGCAGCTTAATGCCGCAACAGCCCCAGCATTTT
TRBD2	TRBV7-3	TRBJ2-3	NA	CASSAPTSGGYTDTQYF	TGTGCCAGCAGCGCTCCGACTAGCGGGGGTTACACAGATACGCAGTATTTT
TRBD2	TRBV20-1	TRBJ2-1	NA	CSAPTTASGNEQFF	TGCAGTGCTCCAACTACGGCTAGCGGTAATGAGCAGTTCTTC
NA	TRBV6-5	TRBJ2-5	few	CASSYRQIQETQYF	TGTGCCAGCAGTTACCGACAGATCCAAGAGACCCAGTACTTC
TRBD1	TRBV7-6	TRBJ2-1	NA	CASSSMPGQLNEQFF	TGTGCCAGCAGCTCGATGCCGGGACAGCTTAATGAGCAGTTCTTC
TRBD1	TRBV24-1	TRBJ2-7	few	CATRGDRHHEQYF	TGTGCCACCAGAGGGGACAGGCACCACGAGCAGTACTTC
NA	TRBV5-5	TRBJ2-3	NA	CASSFRGRSTDTQYF	TGTGCCAGCAGCTTCCGGGGGAGGAGCACAGATACGCAGTATTTT
TRBD1	TRBV20-1	TRBJ2-3	many	CSARAIQGADTQYF	TGCAGTGCTAGAGCTATACAGGGGGCAGATACGCAGTATTTT
NA	TRBV5-1	TRBJ1-2	NA	CASSLGHGGGYTF	TGCGCCAGCAGCTTGGGTCACGGGGGCGGCTACACCTTC
NA	TRBV6-5	TRBJ2-5	NA	CASSYSFGPGQETQYF	TGTGCCAGCAGTTACTCATTCGGTCCAGGTCAAGAGACCCAGTACTTC
NA	TRBV6-2/TRBV6-3	TRBJ2-4	NA	CTSTNPSRYIQYF	TGTACCAGCACCAACCCGTCGAGGTACATTCAGTACTTC
NA	TRBV6-6	TRBJ2-1	few	CASSPPPSDEQFF	TGTGCCAGCAGCCCTCCCCCCAGCGATGAGCAGTTCTTC
NA	TRBV2	TRBJ2-1	NA	CASSGSPVPREQFF	TGTGCCAGCAGTGGCAGTCCAGTCCCCAGAGAGCAGTTCTTC
NA	TRBV24-1	TRBJ2-2	NA	CATGRDTGELFF	TGTGCCACCGGTAGGGACACCGGGGAGCTGTTTTTT
NA	TRBV29-1	TRBJ1-2	NA	CSVAGYTRPGYTF	TGCAGCGTTGCGGGATATACTCGTCCTGGCTACACCTTC
NA	TRBV5-1	TRBJ1-2	NA	CASSLEQYGYTF	TGCGCCAGCAGCTTGGAACAGTATGGCTACACCTTC
NA	TRBV20-1	TRBJ2-3	NA	CSARERRSTDTQYF	TGCAGTGCTAGAGAGAGACGGAGCACAGATACGCAGTATTTT
TRBD2	TRBV7-9	TRBJ2-7	NA	CASRQNSGGFYEQYF	TGTGCCAGCAGGCAAAATAGCGGGGGCTTCTACGAGCAGTACTTC
TRBD2	TRBV29-1	TRBJ2-2	NA	CSAGRGGELFF	TGCAGTGCTGGGAGGGGCGGGGAGCTGTTTTTT
NA	TRBV6-5	TRBJ2-7	NA	CASSYPGSSYEQYF	TGTGCCAGCAGTTACCCGGGGAGCTCCTACGAGCAGTACTTC